One and the same sample provided the 30 T cell receptor beta chains below, sequenced in a study of shared clonotypes between healthy human individuals. Clones were sequenced by immunoSEQ multiplex PCR, and TCRdb holds only the in-frame ones, with some missing. The data contain approximately 1,500,000 clones, roughly 96% of them singletons. The source material was naive CD4+ T cells sorted from blood. Subset denoted: CD45RA+ positively selected. These TCRs come from a man aged 30 to 39 in good health.

This clone was counted a single time. CDR3 coding DNA: TGTGCCAGCAGAACACCCGGGGGTACCTACGAGCAGTACTTC. The encoded protein is CASRTPGGTYEQYF. V and J are TRBV6-5 and TRBJ2-7; D might be TRBD2 (6 bases). CDR3 length equals 14 residues. Looked up from germline, CDR1 is MNHEY and CDR2 is SVGAGI. V lost 6 bases to trimming and J lost 2 bases, with 14 bases between them.

This sequence joins TRBV5-1 and TRBJ2-5; 11 positions agree with TRBD1. Germline V gene data show CDR1 as SGHRS and CDR2 as YFSETQ. J gave up 5 bases and V 2 bases, and 8 bases lay outside the gene matches. The CDR3 totals 16 residues. CDR3 amino acids: CASSFPGGQGAETQYF. DNA of the CDR3: TGCGCCAGCAGCTTCCCAGGCGGACAGGGGGCGGAGACCCAGTACTTC.

V and J are TRBV4-3 and TRBJ2-2, with 8 bases identical to TRBD2. Germline lookup yields CDR1 LGHNA and CDR2 YSLEER. The CDR3 is 14 residues long. Trimming took 5 bases from V and 5 from J; bases not matched to a gene: 4. The CDR3 DNA sequence: TGCGCCAGCAGCATACTAGCGGCAACCGGGGAGCTGTTTTTT. It translates to CASSILAATGELFF.

In DNA, the CDR3 is TGTGCCACCAGCAGAGATATGCGGGCCACTGAAGCTTTCTTT. This sequence encodes CATSRDMRATEAFF. This chain joins TRBV15 and TRBJ1-1; the D is unclear. Germline V CDR1 and CDR2: LNHNV, YYDKDF (reference sequence). Deletions cut 0 bases from V and 4 bases from J, with 9 bases between. This CDR3 spans 14 amino acids.

CDR3 nucleotides: TGCGCCAGCAGCACGACAGCCACCTACGAGCAGTACTTC. Protein product: CASSTTATYEQYF. V gene TRBV5-1 combines with J gene TRBJ2-7, with D possibly being TRBD1 (5 bases). The CDR3 runs 13 residues. Germline V gene data show CDR1 as SGHRS and CDR2 as YFSETQ. Between the trimmed V and J ends, which lost 4 bases and 2 bases, there was a span of 10 bases.

CDR3: CASSRWGSVANTEAFF. The DNA for the CDR3 is TGTGCCAGCAGTCGGTGGGGGAGTGTGGCGAACACTGAAGCTTTCTTT. The chain joins TRBV2 to TRBJ1-1; the D gene is possibly TRBD1 (5 bases). The V gene's germline CDR1 is SNHLY and CDR2 FYNNEI. The CDR3 length is 16 residues. Trimming left V 5 bases short and J 1 base short, with 17 bases between.

This chain joins TRBV5-1 and TRBJ2-5; D ambiguous. The germline V gene has CDR1 SGHRS and CDR2 YFSETQ. CDR3 length: 15 residues. Trimming cost V 0 bases and J 0 bases, with 9 bases left between them. The CDR3 DNA sequence: TGCGCCAGCAGCTTGGAGGTTGGGTACCAAGAGACCCAGTACTTC. This encodes CASSLEVGYQETQYF.

The J gene is TRBJ2-5, the V gene TRBV27, with 10 bases aligning to TRBD2. CDR3 length: 18 residues. The V gene end was trimmed by 4 bases and the J gene end by 0 bases; junction bases not matched to a gene: 11. CDR1 MNHEY and CDR2 SMNVEV come from the germline V gene (reference sequence). CDR3 nucleotides: TGTGCCAGCAGTTCTCGTTTGCTGACTAGCGGGTACCAAGAGACCCAGTACTTC. Translating gives CASSSRLLTSGYQETQYF.

Notes on this clone: This CDR3 is also generated by other DNA sequences in the sample. The chain couples TRBV5-1 to TRBJ2-1; D is unclear. CDR3 length: 14 amino acids. V was clipped by 0 bases and J by 0 bases, with 4 bases between them. Germline assignment: CDR1 SGHRS and CDR2 YFSETQ. CDR3 bases: TGCGCCAGCAGCTTGGCAAGCTCCTACAATGAGCAGTTCTTC. Amino acids: CASSLASSYNEQFF.

The chain has TRBV5-1 and TRBJ1-1; 8 nucleotides match TRBD1. V gave up 5 bases and J gave up 0 bases; unmatched junction bases: 9. The germline gives CDR1 SGHRS, CDR2 YFSETQ. The CDR3 is 16 amino acids. For the CDR3, the DNA is TGCGCCAGCAGTAGAGGACAGGGTATGATGAACACTGAAGCTTTCTTT. Protein: CASSRGQGMMNTEAFF.

The J gene is TRBJ2-1, the V gene TRBV12-5; 12 bases agree with TRBD2. From germline, CDR1 is LGHNT and CDR2 FRNRAP. There are 15 residues in the CDR3. Trimming cost V 6 bases and J 9 bases; bases outside gene matches: 9. The CDR3 bases are TGTGCTAGTGGGCCGACTAGCGGGAGATTTGGTGAGCAGTTCTTC. Residues: CASGPTSGRFGEQFF.

The chain recombines TRBV7-9 with TRBJ1-2; 12 nucleotides agree with TRBD1. V shed 3 bases, J shed 7 bases, and the junction held 3 bases outside the gene matches. Germline V gene sequence: CDR1 SEHNR, CDR2 FQNEAQ (reference sequence). The CDR3 runs to 14 residues. The CDR3 DNA reads as TGTGCCAGCAGCTTGGGACAGGGGGCTATTGGCTACACCTTC. Amino acid sequence: CASSLGQGAIGYTF.

Comment on this clone: The junction departs from germline at one end; a sequencing error may be responsible. Other DNA sequences from this sample encode an identical CDR3 as well. This chain links TRBV20-1 with TRBJ1-1; TRBD1 aligns across 9 bases. In germline, CDR1 is DFQATT, CDR2 SNEGSKA (reference sequence). The CDR3 consists of 11 residues. DNA of the CDR3: TGCAGTGCGGACAGGGGCACTGAAGCCTTCTTT. Its protein is CSADRGTEAFF.

As regards this clone: Other DNA sequences from this sample encode an identical CDR3 as well. The chain recombines TRBV18 with TRBJ1-1; D is possibly TRBD1 (6 bases). Looked up from germline, CDR1 is KGHSH and CDR2 is LQKENI. V gave up 3 bases and J gave up 1 base, with 12 bases separating them. CDR3 length: 15 amino acids. The DNA for the CDR3 is TGTGCCAGCTCACCTCCCGGACAGCCGAACACTGAAGCTTTCTTT. Residues: CASSPPGQPNTEAFF.

V usage is TRBV29-1 and J usage is TRBJ2-3; the match to TRBD1 covers 7 bases. Germline loops: CDR1 SQVTM, CDR2 ANQGSEA. V was clipped by 7 bases and J by 0 bases; unmatched bases: 7. This CDR3 region has 14 residues. The CDR3 reads CSEQGIPSTDTQYF. The CDR3 DNA reads as TGCAGCGAACAGGGGATTCCTAGCACAGATACGCAGTATTTT.

The chain has TRBV25-1 and TRBJ1-3, with D possibly matching TRBD1 (5 bases). Germline lookup yields CDR1 MGHDK and CDR2 SYGVNS. The V gene lost 9 bases and the J gene lost 0 bases, with 12 bases spanning the gap. CDR3 length equals 14 residues. CDR3 sequence (DNA): TGTGCCAGTATAGACAGCGGCTCTGGAAACACCATATATTTT. It yields the protein CASIDSGSGNTIYF.

V gene TRBV5-4 combines with J gene TRBJ1-2; 7 bases agree with TRBD1. Germline-derived CDR1 and CDR2 are SGHNT and YYREEE (reference sequence). This CDR3 has 14 amino acids. J was trimmed by 4 bases and V by 4 bases; bases with no gene match: 7. The CDR3 loop reads CASSPGQALYGYTF. DNA of the CDR3: TGTGCCAGCAGCCCAGGACAGGCCCTCTATGGCTACACCTTC.

The sample holds one count of this clone. The J gene is TRBJ1-1, the V gene TRBV25-1, with 7 bases matching TRBD1. Germline lookup yields CDR1 MGHDK and CDR2 SYGVNS. This CDR3 spans 15 amino acids. Germline trimming cut 2 bases from V and 1 base from J; bases unmatched to any gene: 4. CDR3 coding DNA: TGTGCCAGCAGTGAACCGACAGGGCCGAACACTGAAGCTTTCTTT. Translated, it gives CASSEPTGPNTEAFF.

The V gene is TRBV28, the J gene TRBJ1-2, with 8 bases lining up with TRBD1. The germline gives CDR1 MDHEN, CDR2 SYDVKM. The CDR3 runs to 15 residues. The V segment lost 4 bases and the J segment 2 bases; nucleotides outside the gene matches: 6. This CDR3 is CASSSTGGRNYGYTF. CDR3 DNA sequence: TGTGCCAGCAGTTCAACAGGGGGTCGGAACTATGGCTACACCTTC.

This chain joins TRBV11-1 and TRBJ1-2; 8 nucleotides align to TRBD1. J gave up 5 bases and V 5 bases, and 4 bases lay outside the gene matches. Germline values: CDR1 SGHAT, CDR2 FQDESV (reference sequence). The CDR3 has 13 amino acids. The CDR3 region is CASSRGQGYGYTF. The CDR3 region has the DNA TGTGCCAGCAGCCGCGGACAGGGATATGGCTACACCTTC.

This clone was recorded once. This sequence joins TRBV25-1 and TRBJ2-1; D is tentatively TRBD1 or TRBD2 (5 bases each). V lost 1 base to trimming and J lost 2 bases, with 12 bases between them. The CDR3 extends over 16 amino acids. Germline-derived CDR1 and CDR2 are MGHDK and SYGVNS. The CDR3 is CASSESGAGAYNEQFF. DNA for the CDR3: TGTGCCAGCAGTGAATCTGGGGCCGGGGCCTACAATGAGCAGTTCTTC.

The chain is built from TRBV10-3 and TRBJ2-7; 11 positions match TRBD2. The germline V gene has CDR1 ENHRY and CDR2 SYGVKD. The CDR3 is made up of 16 amino acids. The ends lost 4 bases at V and 0 bases at J; junction bases unmatched: 5. The CDR3 here is CAISGSGTSGSYEQYF. CDR3 bases: TGTGCCATCAGTGGATCCGGGACTAGCGGCTCCTACGAGCAGTACTTC.

The CDR3 protein is CASTTPQLTGNNEQFF. In nucleotides, the CDR3 is TGTGCCAGCACCACACCGCAACTCACCGGGAACAATGAGCAGTTCTTC. The chain couples TRBV2 to TRBJ2-1; weak D call: TRBD2 (5 bases). V lost 7 bases and J 5 bases, leaving 21 bases between the germline ends. Germline lookup yields CDR1 SNHLY and CDR2 FYNNEI. The CDR3 is 16 residues long.

The rearrangement uses TRBV5-1 and TRBJ2-6; 7 bases are shared with TRBD2. CDR1 and CDR2 (germline): SGHRS, YFSETQ. Losses at the gene ends were 4 bases for V and 2 bases for J; bases not matched to a gene: 0. The CDR3 length is 14 residues. CDR3 in amino acids: CASSGGAGANVLTF. The CDR3 nucleotides read TGCGCCAGCAGCGGGGGGGCTGGGGCCAACGTCCTGACTTTC.

The chain uses TRBV9 and TRBJ2-3, with 8 bases matching TRBD2. V was clipped by 2 bases and J by 0 bases; unmatched bases: 11. CDR3 size: 18 residues. Germline assignment: CDR1 SGDLS and CDR2 YYNGEE. CDR3 bases: TGTGCCAGCAGCGTCCGCTCGAGCGGGAGTTCTAGCACAGATACGCAGTATTTT. This sequence encodes CASSVRSSGSSSTDTQYF.

The chain carries TRBV28 and TRBJ2-2; 10 nucleotides align to TRBD1. The ends lost 3 bases at V and 6 bases at J; junction bases unmatched: 7. The CDR3 totals 16 residues. Per the germline V gene, CDR1 is MDHEN and CDR2 is SYDVKM. The CDR3 nucleotides are TGTGCCAGCAGTTTCCCAGCCGGGACAGGGGCCGGGGAGCTGTTTTTT. It encodes CASSFPAGTGAGELFF.

The chain combines TRBV6-1 with TRBJ1-5, with D unresolved. The CDR3 totals 14 residues. Germline-derived CDR1 and CDR2 are MNHNS and SASEGT. V was shortened by 4 bases and J by 6 bases, with 13 bases between the two germline ends. CDR3 in amino acids: CASSATPGPQPQHF. The CDR3 region has the DNA TGTGCCAGCAGTGCTACCCCCGGCCCTCAGCCCCAGCATTTT.

This clone was detected a few times. This chain joins TRBV7-2 and TRBJ2-5, with D hard to call. The CDR3 covers 15 residues. Germline values: CDR1 SGHTA, CDR2 FQGNSA. Trimming took off 1 base at V and 5 bases at J, with 14 bases between the two ends. The CDR3 here is CASSLESRSRETQYF. CDR3 nucleotides: TGTGCCAGCAGCTTAGAGTCTAGGAGTAGGGAGACCCAGTACTTC.

The chain employs TRBV10-3 and TRBJ2-7, with 7 bases identical to TRBD2. The CDR3 spans 16 residues. The V gene end was trimmed by 6 bases and the J gene end by 2 bases; junction bases not matched to a gene: 13. Germline V lookup: CDR1 ENHRY, CDR2 SYGVKD. The CDR3 spells CAISQPSGTRTYEQYF. CDR3 nucleotides: TGTGCCATCAGCCAGCCCAGCGGGACGCGTACCTACGAGCAGTACTTC.

As regards this clone: The junction departs from germline at one end; a sequencing error may be responsible. The chain recombines TRBV7-7 with TRBJ1-4; 8 nucleotides line up with TRBD1. There are 16 residues in the CDR3. Germline CDR1 is SSHAT and CDR2 is FNYEAQ (reference sequence). For the CDR3, the DNA is TGTGCTAGCAGCTTCGTAGTTCAGGGGGCTTGGGAAAAACTGTTTTTT. Its translation is CASSFVVQGAWEKLFF.